The 32 T cell receptor beta chains presented below share a single source sample, sequenced in a study of shared clonotypes between healthy human individuals (dated by TCRdb to the early 2020s). Library construction relied on the immunoSEQ multiplex PCR assay. TCRdb mirrors the immuneACCESS table, restricted to in-frame sequences. Some clones are absent from its copies; in checked studies, under half trace to an unresolved V gene, and the reason for the others is unknown. The sample table records some 2,100,000 clones; 90% to 96% of these occur just once. The ten most abundant clones make up roughly 0.13% of the sample. Sequencing was performed on naive CD4+ T cells sorted from blood. Per the publication, the cell subset or site label means: CD45RA+ positively selected. All receptors derive from a man aged 18 to 30 in good health.

DNA for the CDR3: TGTGCCAGCAGTGATTTGACAGGAGTAGAGTCTAGCACAGATACGCAGTATTTT. This translates into CASSDLTGVESSTDTQYF. This rearrangement joins TRBV2 to TRBJ2-3; tentative D call: TRBD1 (6 bases). V was trimmed by 3 bases and J by 0 bases, leaving 19 bases between them. Germline V gives CDR1 SNHLY, CDR2 FYNNEI. CDR3 length: 18 amino acids. The full variable domain, its missing parts supplied by reference TRBV2 and TRBJ2-3, is EPEVTQTPSHQVTQMGQEVILRCVPISNHLYFYWYRQILGQKVEFLVSFYNNEISEKSEIFDDQFSVERPDGSNFTLKIRSTKLEDSAMYFCASSDLTGVESSTDTQYFGPGTRLTVL.

This clone showed up just a few times. The V gene is TRBV7-6, the J gene TRBJ2-7, with D perhaps TRBD1 or TRBD2 (5 bases each). The germline V gene has CDR1 SGHVS and CDR2 FNYEAQ. CDR3 length: 16 residues. The V end was cut by 8 bases, the J end by 0 bases, with 20 bases between. The CDR3 coding sequence is TGTGCCAGCCTACCCGACCCCGGGGCGAGCTCCTACGAGCAGTACTTC. Its translation is CASLPDPGASSYEQYF.

The V and J genes are TRBV23-1 and TRBJ1-1, with 8 bases aligning to TRBD1. TRBV23-1 is an ORF; its function is uncertain. CDR3 length equals 16 residues. Trimming at V came to 4 bases and at J to 5 bases, leaving 12 bases not matched to a gene. This chain's CDR3 is CASSPRPGTGETEAFF. The CDR3 region has the DNA TGCGCCAGCAGTCCACGACCCGGGACAGGAGAAACTGAAGCTTTCTTT.

The chain uses TRBV5-1 and TRBJ1-1, with D possibly being TRBD1 (5 bases). Germline loops: CDR1 SGHRS, CDR2 YFSETQ. Trimming left V 4 bases short and J 0 bases short, with 10 bases between. The CDR3 length is 14 residues. The CDR3 loop is CASSPGVMNTEAFF. The CDR3 DNA reads TGCGCCAGCAGCCCGGGGGTAATGAACACTGAAGCTTTCTTT.

The chain joins TRBV9 to TRBJ2-5; D not certain. Per germline, CDR1 SGDLS and CDR2 YYNGEE. The V and J ends lost 0 bases and 7 bases respectively, with 22 bases between them. The CDR3 is 17 residues long. The CDR3 spells CASSVAAGSLGSGTQYF. The CDR3 DNA is TGTGCCAGCAGCGTAGCGGCTGGCTCATTGGGTTCCGGGACCCAGTACTTC.

The chain links TRBV6-1 to TRBJ2-3; D is unresolved. Germline lookup yields CDR1 MNHNS and CDR2 SASEGT. The CDR3 consists of 14 residues. The ends were cut back, 10 bases at V and 0 bases at J, with 14 bases in the middle. DNA for the CDR3: TGTGCCACTTCGACCGTCACTAGCACAGATACGCAGTATTTT. The encoded protein is CATSTVTSTDTQYF.

A word on this clone: The same CDR3 also results from other DNA sequences found in this sample. This chain joins TRBV5-1 and TRBJ2-7; D remains unclear. The CDR3 runs 14 residues. Trimming removed 0 bases from V and 0 bases from J, with 7 bases in between. Per the germline V gene, CDR1 is SGHRS and CDR2 is YFSETQ. As DNA, the CDR3 is TGCGCCAGCAGCTTGGACCCAAACTCCTACGAGCAGTACTTC. Its protein is CASSLDPNSYEQYF.

This chain links TRBV30 with TRBJ1-5; TRBD1 agrees at 12 bases. The CDR3 extends over 18 amino acids. With 2 bases clipped from V and 0 bases from J, the junction kept 8 bases outside the gene matches. CDR1 and CDR2 from the germline V gene are GTSNPN and SVGIG (reference sequence). The CDR3 reads CAWSLGTGGRLSNQPQHF. The DNA for the CDR3 is TGTGCCTGGAGTCTAGGGACAGGGGGCCGACTTAGCAATCAGCCCCAGCATTTT.

The chain has TRBV11-2 and TRBJ2-2; the D is unclear. Trimming shortened V by 4 bases and J by 6 bases, and 6 bases separated the two germline ends. Germline V gene data show CDR1 as SGHAT and CDR2 as FQNNGV. The CDR3 runs 12 residues. CDR3 sequence reads: CASSSNPGELFF. CDR3 sequence (DNA): TGTGCCAGCAGCTCCAATCCCGGGGAGCTGTTTTTT. Based on the CDR3 plus reference TRBV11-2 and TRBJ2-2, the full variable domain is EAGVAQSPRYKIIEKRQSVAFWCNPISGHATLYWYQQILGQGPKLLIQFQNNGVVDDSQLPKDRFSAERLKGVDSTLKIQPAKLEDSAVYLCASSSNPGELFFGEGSRLTVL.

V and J are TRBV30 and TRBJ1-5; D not resolved. The CDR3 sequence is 15 residues long. The germline V gene encodes CDR1 GTSNPN and CDR2 SVGIG (reference sequence). The ends were cut back, 0 bases at V and 0 bases at J, with 9 bases in the middle. DNA of the CDR3: TGTGCCTGGAGTGTGCCGGGCTATAGCAATCAGCCCCAGCATTTT. This translates into CAWSVPGYSNQPQHF.

Only a few counts were recorded for this clone. The chain combines TRBV27 with TRBJ2-5; D is unresolved. V shed 3 bases and J shed 5 bases, with 1 base lying between them. There are 10 residues in the CDR3. Germline loops: CDR1 MNHEY, CDR2 SMNVEV (reference sequence). The CDR3 DNA sequence: TGTGCCAGCAGTTTGGAGACCCAGTACTTC. Translated, it gives CASSLETQYF.

Turning to this clone: The junction shows a germline mismatch at one end, possibly a read error. The chain is built from TRBV5-1 and TRBJ1-5; D remains ambiguous. There are 14 residues in the CDR3. Germline CDR1 and CDR2: SGHRS and YFSETQ. CDR3 coding DNA: TGCGCCAGCAGCTTGGACCCCGTCGGTCAGCCCCGGCATTTT. It codes for CASSLDPVGQPRHF.

The genes are TRBV25-1 and TRBJ1-5; possibly TRBD1 for D (5 bases). Trimming left V 3 bases short and J 2 bases short, with 5 bases between. Germline V CDR1 and CDR2: MGHDK, SYGVNS. This CDR3 is 13 amino acids long. CDR3 coding DNA: TGTGCCAGCAGTGAGGGGGGCAATCAGCCCCAGCATTTT. It yields the protein CASSEGGNQPQHF.

A single count supports this clone. DNA of the CDR3: TGTGCCAGAAGCCGGGACAGCCATCAGCCCCAGCATTTT. Translated: CARSRDSHQPQHF. The J gene is TRBJ1-5, the V gene TRBV5-3, with TRBD1 matching over 7 bases. TRBV5-3 has ORF status, its function being uncertain. V shed 4 bases and J 5 bases; nucleotides not matched to a gene: 3. The CDR3 contains 13 residues.

The chain is built from TRBV2 and TRBJ1-2; no clear D gene. Looked up from germline, CDR1 is SNHLY and CDR2 is FYNNEI. V was shortened by 6 bases and J by 1 base, with 6 bases between the two germline ends. The CDR3 extends over 12 amino acids. CDR3: CASSNGNYGYTF. CDR3 nucleotides: TGTGCCAGCAGCAACGGTAACTATGGCTACACCTTC.

This sequence joins TRBV7-2 and TRBJ2-7; 10 nucleotides match TRBD2. The trim removed 5 bases at V and 0 bases at J, leaving 13 bases unmatched. This CDR3 comprises 18 residues. Per the germline V gene, CDR1 is SGHTA and CDR2 is FQGNSA. The CDR3 here is CASSLAGLAATSSYEQYF. The CDR3 DNA reads as TGTGCCAGCAGCCTCGCCGGACTAGCGGCGACGAGCTCCTACGAGCAGTACTTC. The full variable domain, with the rest looked up from reference TRBV7-2 and TRBJ2-7, is GAGVSQSPSNKVTEKGKDVELRCDPISGHTALYWYRQSLGQGLEFLIYFQGNSAPDKSGLPSDRFSAERTGGSVSTLTIQRTQQEDSAVYLCASSLAGLAATSSYEQYFGPGTRLTVT.

V gene TRBV20-1 combines with J gene TRBJ1-2, with D hard to call. The CDR3 has 11 residues. The germline V gene has CDR1 DFQATT and CDR2 SNEGSKA (reference sequence). V shed 2 bases and J shed 8 bases, with 9 bases lying between them. CDR3 sequence reads: CSARSNGGYTF. Here the CDR3 DNA reads TGCAGTGCTAGATCTAACGGGGGCTACACCTTC.

This sequence joins TRBV6-5 and TRBJ1-2; weak D call: TRBD1 (6 bases). Germline values: CDR1 MNHEY, CDR2 SVGAGI. V was clipped by 10 bases and J by 8 bases, with 17 bases between them. The CDR3 covers 12 residues. Here the CDR3 DNA reads TGTGCCATCTCTAGGTCTGGGGGCGGCTACACCTTC. Its translation: CAISRSGGGYTF.

V gene TRBV7-8 combines with J gene TRBJ2-7; D is possibly TRBD1 or TRBD2 (5 bases each). CDR1 and CDR2 from the germline V gene are SGHVS and FQNEAQ. The CDR3 runs 15 residues. Trimming took off 4 bases at V and 3 bases at J, with 16 bases between the two ends. CDR3 in DNA: TGTGCCAGCAGCTCCGGGCGAGGGGTGGGCTACGAGCAGTACTTC. Translation gives CASSSGRGVGYEQYF.

About this clone: The same CDR3 also results from other DNA sequences found in this sample. This chain uses TRBV18 with TRBJ1-3, with D perhaps matching TRBD1 (5 bases). The CDR3 is 14 residues long. CDR1 and CDR2 from the germline V gene are KGHSH and LQKENI. V was clipped by 2 bases and J by 4 bases, with 9 bases between them. This CDR3 is CASSPGGAGNTIYF. The CDR3 nucleotides are TGTGCCAGCTCACCAGGAGGGGCCGGAAACACCATATATTTT.

This clone showed up just once. The genes are TRBV5-6 and TRBJ2-2; no clear D gene. V was cut by 2 bases and J by 7 bases, with 6 bases left in between. CDR1 is SGHDT and CDR2 is YYEEEE in the germline V gene. This CDR3 is built from 12 residues. The CDR3 protein is CASSFGGGELFF. CDR3 DNA sequence: TGTGCCAGCAGCTTTGGCGGCGGGGAGCTGTTTTTT.

Comments on this clone: The sample carries other DNA sequences with the same CDR3. The rearrangement joins TRBV5-4 to TRBJ2-2; D possibly corresponds to TRBD1 (6 bases). The ends were cut back, 3 bases at V and 1 base at J, with 7 bases in the middle. Looked up from germline, CDR1 is SGHNT and CDR2 is YYREEE (reference sequence). The CDR3 sequence is 14 residues long. CDR3 nucleotide sequence: TGTGCCAGCAGCTCGGACAGGAACACCGGGGAGCTGTTTTTT. Its protein product is CASSSDRNTGELFF. The variable domain in full, with the rest retrieved from reference TRBV5-4 and TRBJ2-2, is ETGVTQSPTHLIKTRGQQVTLRCSSQSGHNTVSWYQQALGQGPQFIFQYYREEENGRGNFPPRFSGLQFPNYSSELNVNALELDDSALYLCASSSDRNTGELFFGEGSRLTVL.

The V call is TRBV6-5, the J call TRBJ2-7; 7 nucleotides align to TRBD1. The V gene's germline CDR1 is MNHEY and CDR2 SVGAGI. J was trimmed by 5 bases and V by 5 bases; bases with no gene match: 9. The CDR3 is 14 residues long. The CDR3 reads CASSLVTGTNEQYF. The CDR3, as DNA: TGTGCCAGCAGTCTTGTGACAGGGACGAACGAGCAGTACTTC.

This clone showed up just once. V and J are TRBV6-6 and TRBJ1-1, with 11 positions matching TRBD1. This CDR3 region has 14 residues. The trim removed 7 bases at V and 6 bases at J, leaving 7 bases unmatched. In germline, CDR1 is MNHNY, CDR2 SVGAGI (reference sequence). Here the CDR3 DNA reads TGTGCCAGCACCTCGGACAGGGGGCACGCTGAAGCTTTCTTT. This translates into CASTSDRGHAEAFF.

The chain couples TRBV7-8 to TRBJ1-4, with TRBD1 identical over 9 bases. The CDR3 runs 14 residues. Germline values: CDR1 SGHVS, CDR2 FQNEAQ. V dropped 4 bases and J dropped 5; count of bases not matched to a gene: 2. The CDR3 sequence is CASSSGQGNEKLFF. The CDR3 region has the DNA TGTGCCAGCAGCTCGGGACAGGGAAATGAAAAACTGTTTTTT.

Points on this clone: Additional DNA sequences in this sample encode the identical CDR3. Here the CDR3 DNA reads TGTGCCAGCAGCTTAGGGCTAGCGGGGCGGCAAGAGACCCAGTACTTC. Amino acids: CASSLGLAGRQETQYF. This rearrangement joins TRBV11-2 to TRBJ2-5; 9 bases are shared with TRBD2. From germline, CDR1 is SGHAT and CDR2 FQNNGV. CDR3 length equals 16 residues. V was pared by 1 base and J by 2 bases, with 5 bases of the junction left unmatched.

The chain uses TRBV6-1 and TRBJ2-5, with D possibly TRBD2 on 6 matching bases. CDR1 MNHNS and CDR2 SASEGT come from the germline V gene. The length of the CDR3 is 14 residues. The V and J ends lost 4 bases and 0 bases respectively, with 9 bases between them. The CDR3 region has the DNA TGTGCCAGCAGTGGGGAGGTAAACCAAGAGACCCAGTACTTC. Its protein product is CASSGEVNQETQYF.

This rearrangement joins TRBV5-1 to TRBJ1-3; possible D gene TRBD1, 6 bases. The germline V gene encodes CDR1 SGHRS and CDR2 YFSETQ. The length of the CDR3 is 16 residues. Between the trimmed V and J ends, which lost 0 bases and 4 bases, there was a span of 14 bases. CDR3 region: CASSLAGPGAGNTIYF. DNA for the CDR3: TGCGCCAGCAGCTTGGCCGGGCCAGGGGCCGGAAACACCATATATTTT.

J is TRBJ1-4 and V is TRBV5-1; D unresolved. V was cut by 0 bases and J by 8 bases, with 14 bases left in between. Per germline, CDR1 SGHRS and CDR2 YFSETQ. The CDR3 is 15 amino acids. As DNA, the CDR3 is TGCGCCAGCAGCTTGGCCCAGGCGGCGGGCGAAAAACTGTTTTTT. Translation gives CASSLAQAAGEKLFF.

This clone was picked up one time. Other DNA sequences in this specimen translate into the identical CDR3. The chain couples TRBV18 to TRBJ2-3; no clear D gene. The CDR3 length is 14 residues. Trimming left V 0 bases short and J 2 bases short, with 6 bases between. The germline V gene encodes CDR1 KGHSH and CDR2 LQKENI. The CDR3 DNA reads TGTGCCAGCTCACCACCCATCCACACAGATACGCAGTATTTT. This encodes CASSPPIHTDTQYF.

The J gene is TRBJ1-5, the V gene TRBV30, with 8 bases that match TRBD1. Germline trimming cut 8 bases from V and 7 bases from J; bases unmatched to any gene: 10. The CDR3 consists of 13 residues. Germline lookup yields CDR1 GTSNPN and CDR2 SVGIG (reference sequence). As DNA, the CDR3 is TGTGCCCTTGGGCAGGGGGCTGGACAGCCCCAGCATTTT. Protein sequence: CALGQGAGQPQHF.

This clone was observed once. The genes are TRBV29-1 and TRBJ2-7; no definite D call. V lost 4 bases and J 0 bases, leaving 10 bases between the germline ends. The CDR3 has 13 residues. Germline V lookup: CDR1 SQVTM, CDR2 ANQGSEA. The DNA for the CDR3 is TGCAGCGTTGCCCAGAGATTCTCCTACGAGCAGTACTTC. It encodes CSVAQRFSYEQYF.